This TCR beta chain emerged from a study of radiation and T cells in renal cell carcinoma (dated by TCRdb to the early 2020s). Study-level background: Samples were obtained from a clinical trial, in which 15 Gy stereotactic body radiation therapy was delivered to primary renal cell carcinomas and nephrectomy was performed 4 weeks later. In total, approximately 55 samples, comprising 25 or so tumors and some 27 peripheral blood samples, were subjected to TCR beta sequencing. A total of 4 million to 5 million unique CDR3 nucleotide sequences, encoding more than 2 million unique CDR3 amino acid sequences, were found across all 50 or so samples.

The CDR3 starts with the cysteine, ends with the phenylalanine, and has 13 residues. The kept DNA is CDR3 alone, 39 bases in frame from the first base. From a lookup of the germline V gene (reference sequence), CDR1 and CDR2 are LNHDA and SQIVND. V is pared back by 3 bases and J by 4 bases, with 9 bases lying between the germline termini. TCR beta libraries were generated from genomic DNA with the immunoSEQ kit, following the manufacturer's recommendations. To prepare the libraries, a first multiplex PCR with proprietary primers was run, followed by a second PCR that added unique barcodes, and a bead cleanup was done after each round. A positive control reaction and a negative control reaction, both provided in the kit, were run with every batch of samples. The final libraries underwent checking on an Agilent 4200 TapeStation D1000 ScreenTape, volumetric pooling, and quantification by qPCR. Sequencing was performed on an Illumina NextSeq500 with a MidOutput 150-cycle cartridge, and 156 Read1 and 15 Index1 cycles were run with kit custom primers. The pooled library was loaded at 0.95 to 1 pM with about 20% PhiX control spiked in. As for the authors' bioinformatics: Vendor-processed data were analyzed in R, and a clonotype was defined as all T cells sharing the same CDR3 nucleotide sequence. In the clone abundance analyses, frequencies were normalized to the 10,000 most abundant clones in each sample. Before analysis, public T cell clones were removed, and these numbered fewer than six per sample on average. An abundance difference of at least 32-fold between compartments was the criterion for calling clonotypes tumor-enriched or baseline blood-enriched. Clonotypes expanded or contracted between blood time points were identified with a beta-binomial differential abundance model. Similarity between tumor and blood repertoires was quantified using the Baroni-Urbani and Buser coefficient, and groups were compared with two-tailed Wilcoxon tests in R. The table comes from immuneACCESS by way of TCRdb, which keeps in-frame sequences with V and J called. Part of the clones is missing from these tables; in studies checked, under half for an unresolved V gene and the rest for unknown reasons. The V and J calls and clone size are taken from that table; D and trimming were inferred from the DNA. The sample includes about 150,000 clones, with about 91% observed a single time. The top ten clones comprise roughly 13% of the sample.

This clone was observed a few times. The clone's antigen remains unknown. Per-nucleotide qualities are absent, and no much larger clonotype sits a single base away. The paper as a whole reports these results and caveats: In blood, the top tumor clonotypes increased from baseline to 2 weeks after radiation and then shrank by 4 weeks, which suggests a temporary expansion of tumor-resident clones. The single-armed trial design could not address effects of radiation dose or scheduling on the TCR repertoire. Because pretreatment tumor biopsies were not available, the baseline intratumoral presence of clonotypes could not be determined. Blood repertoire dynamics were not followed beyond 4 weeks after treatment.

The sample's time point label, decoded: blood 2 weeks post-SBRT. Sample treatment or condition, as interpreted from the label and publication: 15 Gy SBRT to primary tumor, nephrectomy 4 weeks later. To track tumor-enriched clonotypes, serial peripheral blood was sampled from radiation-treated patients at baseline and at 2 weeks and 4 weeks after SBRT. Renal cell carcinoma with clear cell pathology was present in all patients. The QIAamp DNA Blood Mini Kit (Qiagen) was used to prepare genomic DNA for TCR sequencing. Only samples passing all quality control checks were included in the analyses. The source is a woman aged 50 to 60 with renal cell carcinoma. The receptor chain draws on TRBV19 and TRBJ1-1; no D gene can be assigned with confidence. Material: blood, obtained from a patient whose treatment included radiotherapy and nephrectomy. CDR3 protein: CASSMWQITEAFF. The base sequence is TGTGCCAGTAGTATGTGGCAGATCACTGAAGCTTTCTTT. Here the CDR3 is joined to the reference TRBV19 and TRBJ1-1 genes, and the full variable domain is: DGGITQSPKYLFRKEGQNVTLSCEQNLNHDAMYWYRQDPGQGLRLIYYSQIVNDFQKGDIAEGYSVSREKKESFPLTVTSAQKNPTAFYLCASSMWQITEAFFGQGTRLTVV.